This TCR beta chain was sequenced during a study of T cell repertoires in cytomegalovirus infection. CDR3 length: 15 residues. J lost 3 bases, V lost 5 bases, and 4 bases had no gene match. Germline V gene data show CDR1 as SEHNR and CDR2 as FQNEAQ (reference sequence). TCRdb re-analysed the reads in MiXCR, keeping a single row per CDR3 protein. The table includes roughly 500,000 distinct CDR3 sequences, approximately 15% detected once. Study results and limitations: HLA-C-restricted TCR beta clonotypes specific for CMV led the ex vivo response.

This clonotype was picked up many times. Its cognate antigen is unknown. The sample consisted of CD8+ T cells from PBMCs. The V call is TRBV7-9, the J call TRBJ1-4; 9 nucleotides line up with TRBD1. The receptor was isolated from a human donor in good health (CMV status not recorded). Some clones in this sample may be carry-over from other donors' samples. The CDR3 sequence: CASSATGGSNEKLFF. The CDR3 DNA reads as TGTGCCAGCAGCGCCACAGGGGGCTCTAATGAAAAACTGTTTTTT.